Below, 23 T cell receptor beta chains from the same sample are listed, as sequenced in a study of blood T cell repertoires in COVID-19. Some clones are missing from TCRdb's copy, which holds only in-frame ones; the method was immunoSEQ multiplex PCR. The sample holds some 320,000 clones; 90% are singletons and the top ten take roughly 2.6%. The sequencing sample was made of PBMCs or T cells enriched from blood (not recorded which). The receptors were gathered from a man aged 60 to 75 who had recovered from COVID-19.

J is TRBJ2-7 and V is TRBV6-4; 9 positions agree with TRBD2. The J segment lost 0 bases and the V segment lost 6 bases, leaving 12 bases of the junction unmatched. The CDR3 runs to 17 residues. The germline CDR1 and CDR2 sequences are MRHNA and SNTAGT. CDR3 sequence (DNA): TGTGCCAGCAGCATAGCGGGAGCCATGCTCCTCTCCTACGAGCAGTACTTC. Translated: CASSIAGAMLLSYEQYF.

This sequence joins TRBV10-3 and TRBJ1-5; no definite D call. Per germline, CDR1 ENHRY and CDR2 SYGVKD. With 0 bases removed from V and 8 bases from J, the gap between germline ends came to 8 bases. The CDR3 is 13 amino acids. CDR3 sequence: CAISESAVEPQHF. The CDR3 DNA follows: TGTGCCATCAGTGAGTCTGCGGTGGAGCCCCAGCATTTT.

This clone came up once. The chain joins TRBV19 to TRBJ1-2; possible D gene TRBD1, 5 bases. Trimming removed 4 bases at V and 4 bases at J, with 16 bases between. Germline V lookup: CDR1 LNHDA, CDR2 SQIVND (reference sequence). The CDR3 totals 15 residues. The CDR3 coding sequence is TGTGCCAGTAGTAGCCCGACAGAGATCTTCTATGGCTACACCTTC. This translates into CASSSPTEIFYGYTF.

The V call is TRBV7-8, the J call TRBJ2-1; 11 nucleotides align to TRBD2. The CDR3 has 17 amino acids. CDR1 is SGHVS, CDR2 FQNEAQ, per germline. V lost 5 bases to trimming and J lost 6 bases; unmatched junction nucleotides: 12. CDR3 coding DNA: TGTGCCAGCAGCCCGGGGGGAGGACTAGCGGGTGGCAATGAGCAGTTCTTC. Its protein product is CASSPGGGLAGGNEQFF.

This chain connects TRBV29-1 to TRBJ1-2; D is uncertain. Trimming cost V 4 bases and J 6 bases, with 9 bases left between them. Looked up from germline, CDR1 is SQVTM and CDR2 is ANQGSEA. There are 11 residues in the CDR3. CDR3 in DNA: TGCAGCGTTGGTGGGAGTGATGGCTACACCTTC. Translated, it gives CSVGGSDGYTF. Full variable domain (outside the CDR3, taken from reference TRBV29-1 and TRBJ1-2): SAVISQKPSRDICQRGTSLTIQCQVDSQVTMMFWYRQQPGQSLTLIATANQGSEATYESGFVIDKFPISRPNLTFSTLTVSNMSPEDSSIYLCSVGGSDGYTFGSGTRLTVV.

The chain couples TRBV6-2 or TRBV6-3 to TRBJ1-1; no reliable D call. V gave up 6 bases and J gave up 5 bases, with 10 bases separating them. The CDR3 is 12 amino acids. CDR1 MNHEY and CDR2 SVGEGT come from the germline V gene. The DNA of the CDR3 is TGTGCCAGCAGCAGCCGGAGGACTGAAGCTTTCTTT. This encodes CASSSRRTEAFF.

This clone was found once. The CDR3 sequence is CASSFNPTGYKETQYF. The CDR3 DNA reads as TGTGCCAGCAGTTTTAATCCTACGGGGTACAAAGAGACCCAGTACTTC. This chain joins TRBV5-4 and TRBJ2-5; perhaps TRBD2 as D (5 bases). The germline CDR1 and CDR2 sequences are SGHNT and YYREEE (reference sequence). V gave up 5 bases and J gave up 3 bases, with 20 bases separating them. This CDR3 has 16 residues. Combining the CDR3 with reference TRBV5-4 and TRBJ2-5 gives the whole variable domain ETGVTQSPTHLIKTRGQQVTLRCSSQSGHNTVSWYQQALGQGPQFIFQYYREEENGRGNFPPRFSGLQFPNYSSELNVNALELDDSALYLCASSFNPTGYKETQYFGPGTRLLVL.

The rearrangement links TRBV6-4 to TRBJ1-2; D gene ambiguous. This CDR3 region has 14 residues. V dropped 4 bases and J dropped 5 bases, with 14 bases sitting between them. The germline V gene encodes CDR1 MRHNA and CDR2 SNTAGT. This CDR3 reads CASSVGVSGYGYTF. For the CDR3, the DNA is TGTGCCAGCAGTGTCGGGGTATCGGGGTATGGCTACACCTTC.

The chain is built from TRBV7-6 and TRBJ2-3; 7 nucleotides match TRBD2. V was pared by 5 bases and J by 4 bases, with 15 bases of the junction left unmatched. The CDR3 contains 17 residues. The germline V gene encodes CDR1 SGHVS and CDR2 FNYEAQ. Here the CDR3 reads CASSPLTSIRGADTQYF. The CDR3 DNA is TGTGCCAGCAGCCCACTAACCAGTATACGGGGGGCAGATACGCAGTATTTT.

This clone was observed a handful of times. The chain recombines TRBV19 with TRBJ1-1, with 8 bases fitting TRBD1. J was trimmed by 0 bases and V by 0 bases; bases with no gene match: 9. CDR3 length: 18 amino acids. From germline, CDR1 is LNHDA and CDR2 SQIVND (reference sequence). In DNA form, the CDR3 reads TGTGCCAGTAGTATAGATATTGGGCAGGGGGCCATGAACACTGAAGCTTTCTTT. This sequence encodes CASSIDIGQGAMNTEAFF.

This chain connects TRBV25-1 to TRBJ2-5; tentative D call: TRBD1 (5 bases). The CDR3 is 16 residues long. Germline CDR1 MGHDK, CDR2 SYGVNS. Trimming stripped 3 bases from V and 3 bases from J, with 17 bases between. The CDR3: CASSDPTGLGKETQYF. The DNA for the CDR3 is TGTGCCAGCAGTGATCCTACAGGTTTGGGCAAAGAGACCCAGTACTTC.

This sequence joins TRBV21-1 and TRBJ1-1; the D call of TRBD1 is as the table states it, not checked on the DNA. TRBV21-1 is a pseudogene segment. The CDR3 sequence is 18 residues long. The CDR3, as DNA: TGTGCCAGCAGACCGGGACAGGGCTATCTAATCATGAACACTGAAGCTTTCTTT. The encoded protein is CASRPGQGYLIMNTEAFF.

This chain uses TRBV2 with TRBJ2-4; no firm D call. The CDR3 totals 14 residues. Trimming took off 6 bases at V and 7 bases at J, with 16 bases between the two ends. Germline V gene lookup returns CDR1 SNHLY and CDR2 FYNNEI. The CDR3 coding sequence is TGTGCCAGCAGGGAGAATCTCCCCCGGAACATTCAGTACTTC. It specifies CASRENLPRNIQYF. The complete variable domain, with remaining parts taken from reference TRBV2 and TRBJ2-4, reads EPEVTQTPSHQVTQMGQEVILRCVPISNHLYFYWYRQILGQKVEFLVSFYNNEISEKSEIFDDQFSVERPDGSNFTLKIRSTKLEDSAMYFCASRENLPRNIQYFGAGTRLSVL.

V usage is TRBV10-3 and J usage is TRBJ2-7; 8 bases are shared with TRBD1. Germline V CDR1 and CDR2: ENHRY, SYGVKD. The ends lost 4 bases at V and 4 bases at J; junction bases unmatched: 0. The CDR3 covers 12 residues. In nucleotides, the CDR3 is TGTGCCATCAGTGGGACAGGGTACGAGCAGTACTTC. Its translation is CAISGTGYEQYF.

The chain recombines TRBV5-4 with TRBJ2-1, with a tentative D call TRBD2 (6 bases). The CDR3 contains 16 residues. Per germline, CDR1 SGHNT and CDR2 YYREEE (reference sequence). Trimming stripped 1 base from V and 4 bases from J, with 15 bases between. The CDR3 nucleotides are TGTGCCAGCAGCTTGTTAACCGGGACTGATTACAATGAGCAGTTCTTC. Translation: CASSLLTGTDYNEQFF.

The CDR3 is CASSLRGQRNSPLHF. The CDR3 DNA follows: TGTGCCAGCAGTCTCCGAGGACAGCGTAATTCACCCCTCCACTTT. The chain carries TRBV27 and TRBJ1-6; D is possibly TRBD1 (6 bases). V was clipped by 5 bases and J by 6 bases, with 14 bases between them. Germline V gene lookup returns CDR1 MNHEY and CDR2 SMNVEV (reference sequence). The CDR3 is 15 amino acids.

The chain is built from TRBV7-6 and TRBJ2-5, with TRBD2 matching 8 bases. This CDR3 has 16 residues. With 6 bases clipped from V and 4 bases from J, the junction kept 13 bases outside the gene matches. CDR1 and CDR2 from the germline V gene are SGHVS and FNYEAQ. The CDR3 nucleotides are TGTGCCAGCAGTCTAAATCCAGCGGGAGTAATAGAGACCCAGTACTTC. Residues: CASSLNPAGVIETQYF.

The rearrangement uses TRBV19 and TRBJ1-1; TRBD1 aligns across 7 bases. Germline CDR1 is LNHDA and CDR2 is SQIVND (reference sequence). Losses at the gene ends were 10 bases for V and 1 base for J; bases not matched to a gene: 9. The CDR3 is made up of 14 amino acids. CDR3 sequence (DNA): TGTGCCACTACAGTGGGACAGTCGAACACTGAAGCTTTCTTT. This codes for CATTVGQSNTEAFF.

The V call is TRBV13, the J call TRBJ2-7; 13 bases match TRBD2. Germline lookup yields CDR1 PRHDT and CDR2 FYEKMQ (reference sequence). CDR3 length: 17 amino acids. V was clipped by 1 base and J by 2 bases; unmatched bases: 5. In nucleotides, the CDR3 is TGTGCCAGCAGCTTAGAACTAGCGGGAGGGCCCGCCTACGAGCAGTACTTC. Translated, it gives CASSLELAGGPAYEQYF.

This chain joins TRBV19 and TRBJ2-3; possibly TRBD2 for D (5 bases). V lost 5 bases and J lost 0, with 15 bases in between. The germline gives CDR1 LNHDA, CDR2 SQIVND (reference sequence). This CDR3 region has 16 residues. The CDR3 coding sequence is TGTGCCAGTAGTCCGACGCAGCGGACCAGCACAGATACGCAGTATTTT. It specifies CASSPTQRTSTDTQYF.

The chain uses TRBV7-9 and TRBJ2-3; a possible D gene is TRBD2 (6 bases). Trimming shortened V by 5 bases and J by 5 bases, and 11 bases separated the two germline ends. CDR3 length: 13 amino acids. Looked up from germline, CDR1 is SEHNR and CDR2 is FQNEAQ (reference sequence). The CDR3 protein is CASSPDGGDTQYF. The CDR3 DNA follows: TGTGCCAGCAGCCCGGACGGGGGAGATACGCAGTATTTT.

V is TRBV3-1 (or the pseudogene TRBV3-2) and J is TRBJ1-6; possible D gene TRBD1, 6 bases. From germline, CDR1 is LGHDT and CDR2 YNNKEL (reference sequence). The CDR3 covers 17 residues. V lost 2 bases and J 10 bases, leaving 21 bases between the germline ends. The DNA of the CDR3 is TGTGCCAGCAGCCAATTGGGCGGGGGCCAGGTTCAATCACCCCTCCACTTT. Protein sequence: CASSQLGGGQVQSPLHF.

The V gene is TRBV30, the J gene TRBJ1-6, with unresolved D. Germline CDR1 reads GTSNPN; CDR2 reads SVGIG (reference sequence). The germline V and J ends were trimmed by 4 bases and 0 bases, with 10 bases remaining between them. The CDR3 consists of 15 residues. The CDR3, as DNA: TGTGCCTGGAACAGAGATAGCTCCTATAATTCACCCCTCCACTTT. Protein product: CAWNRDSSYNSPLHF.